This TCR beta chain was captured in a study of CD8+ T cells in alopecia areata. This sample's treatment: oral pan-JAK inhibitor, 5-10 mg twice daily. Alopecia areata patients had lesional scalp punch biopsies and peripheral blood taken from them. CD4+ and CD8+ T cells were sorted from PBMCs. Germline assignment: CDR1 LNHDA and CDR2 SQIVND (reference sequence). The CDR3 length is 14 residues. V was shortened by 4 bases and J by 3 bases, with 10 bases between the two germline ends. Sequencing used cDNA as its template, made by extracting RNA and reverse transcribing it. The data were produced by immunoSEQ multiplex PCR, yet TCRdb's version contains in-frame clones alone and is incomplete. The sample contains around 300,000 clones, 60% of which appear only once.

The TCR was taken from a human donor with alopecia areata. V usage is TRBV19 and J usage is TRBJ2-1; no definite D call. Sequencing used CD4+ T cells sorted from blood, obtained at approximately week 51, from a patient treated with tofacitinib. The CDR3 bases are TGTGCCAGTAGTAGGGTCCTAATCTACAATGAGCAGTTCTTC. Its protein is CASSRVLIYNEQFF. Complete variable domain (other parts from reference TRBV19 and TRBJ2-1): DGGITQSPKYLFRKEGQNVTLSCEQNLNHDAMYWYRQDPGQGLRLIYYSQIVNDFQKGDIAEGYSVSREKKESFPLTVTSAQKNPTAFYLCASSRVLIYNEQFFGPGTRLTVL.